What follows are 17 T cell receptor beta chains derived from one specimen sequenced in a study of vaccination and CD4 T cells after COVID-19. Documented treatment: 10-day PBMC culture with coronavirus spike peptide pools or control peptides (ViraFEST assay). For these TCRs, the target antigens are not known. Sequencing of cultured CD4+ T cell DNA used the Oncomine TCR Beta short-read assay. MiXCR, applied by TCRdb to the PCR reads, yields one record per CDR3 protein. Among approximately 5,500 distinct CDR3 sequences listed, around two thirds were seen once. Sequenced material: CD4+ T cells from blood, cultured in vitro. The receptor source for this set is a human donor who had recovered from COVID-19.

The chain recombines TRBV20-1 with TRBJ2-1, with a weak D call TRBD1 (5 bases). CDR1 is DFQATT, CDR2 SNEGSKA, per germline (reference sequence). The CDR3 runs to 13 residues. V shed 4 bases and J shed 8 bases, with 15 bases lying between them. The CDR3 DNA reads as TGCAGTGCTACAGGGTCCCTAGGGGATGAGCAGTTCTTC. Its protein is CSATGSLGDEQFF.

V and J are TRBV5-4 and TRBJ1-1; 8 bases agree with TRBD1. The CDR3 is 14 residues long. Germline values: CDR1 SGHNT, CDR2 YYREEE (reference sequence). Losses at the gene ends were 4 bases for V and 1 base for J; bases not matched to a gene: 3. This CDR3 reads CASSRQGRNTEAFF. CDR3 DNA: TGTGCCAGCAGCCGACAGGGGAGGAACACTGAAGCTTTCTTT. Full variable domain (outside the CDR3, taken from reference TRBV5-4 and TRBJ1-1): ETGVTQSPTHLIKTRGQQVTLRCSSQSGHNTVSWYQQALGQGPQFIFQYYREEENGRGNFPPRFSGLQFPNYSSELNVNALELDDSALYLCASSRQGRNTEAFFGQGTRLTVV.

The V call is TRBV30, the J call TRBJ1-2; 7 bases match TRBD1. V lost 8 bases, J lost 1 base, and 4 bases stayed unmatched. The CDR3 is made up of 12 amino acids. Germline V gene sequence: CDR1 GTSNPN, CDR2 SVGIG (reference sequence). CDR3: CARTGDNYGYTF. CDR3 in DNA: TGTGCCCGAACAGGGGATAACTATGGCTACACCTTC.

The chain recombines TRBV15 with TRBJ1-1, with D unresolved. The CDR3 loop spans 14 amino acids. Trimming pared 5 bases from V and 11 bases from J, leaving 21 bases between. Germline V lookup: CDR1 LNHNV, CDR2 YYDKDF (reference sequence). The CDR3 DNA sequence: TGTGCCACCAGCCTGCCGGGCGTGATGAAATGGGCTTTCTTT. This sequence encodes CATSLPGVMKWAFF.

This sequence joins TRBV5-1 and TRBJ2-5; D assignment may be TRBD1 or TRBD2 (5 bases each). CDR1 is SGHRS and CDR2 is YFSETQ in the germline V gene. V gave up 0 bases and J gave up 1 base, with 13 bases separating them. This CDR3 region has 16 residues. CDR3 in amino acids: CASSLAPSGTQETQYF. Written as DNA, the CDR3 is TGCGCCAGCAGCTTGGCTCCTTCAGGGACCCAAGAGACCCAGTACTTC.

The CDR3 spells CATSRPKAGSGNEQFF. The CDR3 DNA reads TGTGCCACCAGCAGACCCAAAGCGGGTTCTGGCAATGAGCAGTTCTTC. This chain links TRBV15 with TRBJ2-1; D perhaps matches TRBD2 (6 bases). The germline V and J ends were trimmed by 2 bases and 6 bases, with 17 bases remaining between them. The germline V gene encodes CDR1 LNHNV and CDR2 YYDKDF (reference sequence). CDR3 size: 16 residues.

This rearrangement joins TRBV24-1 to TRBJ2-3; TRBD1 matches 8 bases. Germline-derived CDR1 and CDR2 are KGHDR and SFDVKD. With 2 bases clipped from V and 2 bases from J, the junction kept 11 bases outside the gene matches. The CDR3 has 18 amino acids. The CDR3 here is CATSDSSGTGFYTDTQYF. CDR3 coding DNA: TGTGCCACCAGTGATTCCTCCGGGACAGGTTTTTACACAGATACGCAGTATTTT.

V and J are TRBV10-3 and TRBJ1-6; D is unresolved. The CDR3 covers 15 residues. Germline values: CDR1 ENHRY, CDR2 SYGVKD. Trimming cost V 0 bases and J 9 bases, with 12 bases left between them. The DNA of the CDR3 is TGTGCCATCAGTGAGTCGGAGGGTTTAGGTTCACCCCTCCACTTT. This gives the protein CAISESEGLGSPLHF.

This clonotype was seen just once. The rearrangement uses TRBV6-2 or TRBV6-3 and TRBJ1-5; D is undetermined. Trimming removed 4 bases from V and 11 bases from J, with 9 bases in between. This CDR3 contains 11 residues. The germline V gene has CDR1 MNHEY and CDR2 SVGEGT. The CDR3 region is CASSSGRAQHF. The CDR3 DNA reads TGTGCCAGCAGTTCCGGTCGGGCCCAGCATTTT.

This chain joins TRBV7-3 and TRBJ2-2, with 10 nucleotides matching TRBD1. The length of the CDR3 is 21 residues. Germline-derived CDR1 and CDR2 are SGHTA and FQGTGA. Trimming took 3 bases from V and 2 from J; bases not matched to a gene: 18. In nucleotides, the CDR3 is TGTGCCAGCAGCTTTACTACCCTTGCTGGACAGGGGGTAAAAAACACCGGGGAGCTGTTTTTT. Protein: CASSFTTLAGQGVKNTGELFF.

The J gene is TRBJ2-7, the V gene TRBV5-4; TRBD1 is a possible D gene (5 bases). From germline, CDR1 is SGHNT and CDR2 YYREEE (reference sequence). The CDR3 runs to 14 residues. V was pared by 4 bases and J by 1 base, with 12 bases between. The DNA for the CDR3 is TGTGCCAGCAGCGTAGGACACGGGTCCTACGAGCAGTACTTC. Its protein is CASSVGHGSYEQYF.

The chain joins TRBV30 to TRBJ1-6; D remains unclear. The V gene lost 1 base and the J gene lost 8 bases, with 9 bases spanning the gap. The CDR3 loop spans 13 amino acids. Germline CDR1 GTSNPN, CDR2 SVGIG (reference sequence). CDR3 bases: TGTGCCTGGAGTGGAGGGATTGATTCACCCCTCCACTTT. Translation: CAWSGGIDSPLHF.

The chain recombines TRBV11-3 with TRBJ1-2, with D hard to call. The CDR3 runs to 13 residues. The V gene's germline CDR1 is SGHNT and CDR2 YENEEA. V lost 0 bases to trimming and J lost 5 bases, with 7 bases between them. The CDR3 here is CASSLDLEYGYTF. The CDR3 DNA reads as TGTGCCAGCAGCTTAGATCTGGAGTATGGCTACACCTTC.

This clonotype was picked up a small number of times. CDR3 in DNA: TGTGCCAGCAGCGCGTTGGGGGCGAGGGGCAATTCACCCCTCCACTTT. This codes for CASSALGARGNSPLHF. The chain employs TRBV2 and TRBJ1-6, with a weak D call TRBD1 (6 bases). The CDR3 has 16 amino acids. Germline V gene lookup returns CDR1 SNHLY and CDR2 FYNNEI. V was cut by 6 bases and J by 7 bases, with 19 bases left in between.

This clonotype is a singleton in its sample. This chain connects TRBV11-3 to TRBJ2-1; TRBD2 is a possible D gene (5 bases). The CDR3 is 15 amino acids. The V gene's germline CDR1 is SGHNT and CDR2 YENEEA. Deletions cut 5 bases from V and 4 bases from J, with 15 bases between. This chain's CDR3 is CASSGLELGYNEQFF. Written as DNA, the CDR3 is TGTGCCAGCAGCGGACTTGAACTCGGGTACAATGAGCAGTTCTTC.

By share of the sample, this clonotype is medium-sized. This rearrangement joins TRBV12-3 or TRBV12-4 to TRBJ2-3; 9 bases agree with TRBD2. This CDR3 has 15 residues. J was trimmed by 4 bases and V by 4 bases; bases with no gene match: 6. CDR3 loop: CASSSSRLAADTQYF. DNA of the CDR3: TGTGCCAGCAGTTCCTCAAGACTAGCGGCAGATACGCAGTATTTT.

This clonotype came up a few times. The genes are TRBV20-1 and TRBJ2-3; D unresolved. V was clipped by 2 bases and J by 0 bases, with 9 bases between them. The germline V gene encodes CDR1 DFQATT and CDR2 SNEGSKA (reference sequence). The CDR3 is 14 residues long. CDR3 in amino acids: CSARRDYSTDTQYF. The CDR3 DNA follows: TGCAGTGCTAGAAGGGATTATAGCACAGATACGCAGTATTTT.